The 8 T cell receptor beta chains below all came from one sample that was sequenced in a study of human T cells and chemical hapten exposure. Time point meaning: patch test 2, 6 weeks after DPC sensitization. Treatment indicated: therapeutic diphenylcyclopropenone sensitization with weekly scalp DPC. TCRdb redid the calling of the RACE reads with MiXCR, one entry per CDR3 protein. The sample records more than 75,000 distinct CDR3 sequences, about 9.3% being singletons. Source: whole blood, taken in connection with sensitization to the hapten diphenylcyclopropenone (DPC). The receptors stem from a woman between 40 and 55 years old with alopecia areata. Some clones in this sample may be carry-over from other donors' samples.

This clonotype was seen at least ten times. V usage is TRBV7-3 and J usage is TRBJ1-2; 8 bases fit TRBD1. The V segment lost 3 bases and the J segment 8 bases; nucleotides outside the gene matches: 5. This CDR3 is 13 amino acids long. Germline lookup yields CDR1 SGHTA and CDR2 FQGTGA. CDR3 loop: CASSLTGVGGYTF. The DNA for the CDR3 is TGTGCCAGCAGCTTGACAGGGGTAGGAGGCTACACCTTC.

This clonotype appeared many times. The J gene is TRBJ2-2, the V gene TRBV2; perhaps TRBD1 as D (6 bases). V was pared by 5 bases and J by 6 bases, with 19 bases between. Germline V gene lookup returns CDR1 SNHLY and CDR2 FYNNEI. The CDR3 totals 16 residues. CDR3 in DNA: TGTGCCAGCAGTTCATACAGGGTGGCTTTTCCCGGGGAGCTGTTTTTT. Its protein product is CASSSYRVAFPGELFF.

This clonotype was seen repeatedly, ten times or more. V and J are TRBV12-3 or TRBV12-4 and TRBJ2-1; D is ambiguous. Deletions cut 3 bases from V and 3 bases from J, with 3 bases between. This CDR3 contains 12 residues. The CDR3 sequence: CASSFIYNEQFF. The CDR3 nucleotides read TGTGCCAGCAGTTTCATCTACAATGAGCAGTTCTTC.

This chain joins TRBV20-1 and TRBJ2-1; possible D gene TRBD1, 5 bases. CDR3 size: 18 residues. Germline CDR1 and CDR2: DFQATT and SNEGSKA (reference sequence). Trimming left V 1 base short and J 2 bases short, with 21 bases between. CDR3 sequence (DNA): TGCAGTGCTAGAGGGGGTCCCAGGGTTGGAGAAGCCTACAATGAGCAGTTCTTC. Its protein product is CSARGGPRVGEAYNEQFF.

The rearrangement uses TRBV6-5 and TRBJ2-7; tentatively, D is TRBD2 (5 bases). The CDR3 runs to 14 residues. V was cut by 4 bases and J by 2 bases, with 12 bases left in between. The V gene's germline CDR1 is MNHEY and CDR2 SVGAGI. The DNA of the CDR3 is TGTGCCAGCAGTTCCAATGGAGGCCCCTACGAGCAGTACTTC. Its protein is CASSSNGGPYEQYF.

This clonotype has a count of ten or more. The chain employs TRBV13 and TRBJ2-5, with TRBD1 as a possible D gene (6 bases). V was cut by 5 bases and J by 3 bases, with 10 bases left in between. Germline lookup yields CDR1 PRHDT and CDR2 FYEKMQ (reference sequence). The CDR3 totals 13 residues. The CDR3 loop reads CASSTTGKETQYF. The CDR3 coding sequence is TGTGCCAGCAGCACTACAGGGAAAGAGACCCAGTACTTC.

This rearrangement joins TRBV28 to TRBJ1-4; 7 positions agree with TRBD1. CDR1 is MDHEN, CDR2 SYDVKM, per germline. J lost 6 bases, V lost 5 bases, and 9 bases had no gene match. This CDR3 region has 15 residues. The chain's CDR3 is CASSLRGRVDEKLFF. DNA of the CDR3: TGTGCCAGCAGTCTAAGGGGGCGGGTGGATGAAAAACTGTTTTTT.

This clonotype was recorded a few times. The chain couples TRBV18 to TRBJ2-7; the D call may be TRBD1 or TRBD2 (5 bases each). Trimming took off 3 bases at V and 5 bases at J, with 14 bases between the two ends. The CDR3 runs 14 residues. Germline CDR1 and CDR2: KGHSH and LQKENI. The CDR3 DNA reads TGTGCCAGCTCACCCTCGGGACCCACCCACGAGCAGTACTTC. Translating gives CASSPSGPTHEQYF.